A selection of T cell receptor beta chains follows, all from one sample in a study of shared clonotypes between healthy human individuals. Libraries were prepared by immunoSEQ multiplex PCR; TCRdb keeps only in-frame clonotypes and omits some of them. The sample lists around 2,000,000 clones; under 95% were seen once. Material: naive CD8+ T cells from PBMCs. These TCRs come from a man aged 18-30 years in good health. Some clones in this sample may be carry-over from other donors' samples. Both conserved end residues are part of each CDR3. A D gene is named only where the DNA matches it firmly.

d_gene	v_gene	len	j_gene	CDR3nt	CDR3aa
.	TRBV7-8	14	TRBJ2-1	TGTGCCAGCAGCCCGAGACAGGCCTACAATGAGCAGTTCTTC	CASSPRQAYNEQFF
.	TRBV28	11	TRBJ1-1	TGTGCCAGCAGTTTAAGAACTGAAGCTTTCTTT	CASSLRTEAFF
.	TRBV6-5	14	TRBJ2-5	TGTGCCAGCAGTTACTTCGACCCGGCAGAGACCCAGTACTTC	CASSYFDPAETQYF
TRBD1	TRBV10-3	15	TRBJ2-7	TGTGCCATCAGTGCTGGCCAGGGGGCAATCTACGAGCAGTACTTC	CAISAGQGAIYEQYF
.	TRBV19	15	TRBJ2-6	TGTGCCAGTAGTATATCGGGCTCTGGGGCCAACGTCCTGACTTTC	CASSISGSGANVLTF
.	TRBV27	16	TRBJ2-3	TGTGCCAGCAGTTTAAAGGGCAGAGTGAGGGCAGATACGCAGTATTTT	CASSLKGRVRADTQYF
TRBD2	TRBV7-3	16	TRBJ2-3	TGTGCCAGCAGCTTATTAGCGGGATCGCAGTGGGATACGCAGTATTTT	CASSLLAGSQWDTQYF
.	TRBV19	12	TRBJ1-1	TGTGCCAGTAGTATAAGCACTACTGAAGCTTTCTTT	CASSISTTEAFF
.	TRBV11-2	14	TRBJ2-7	TGTGCCAGCCGGGGCGGGGTGGGCCCCTACGAGCAGTACTTC	CASRGGVGPYEQYF
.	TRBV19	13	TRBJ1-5	TGTGCCAGTAGAAAACAGAGTTATCAGCCCCAGCATTTT	CASRKQSYQPQHF
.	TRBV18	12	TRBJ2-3	TGTGCCAGCTCACCGCGAGCAGATACGCAGTATTTT	CASSPRADTQYF